This TCR beta chain comes out of a study of shared clonotypes between healthy human individuals. CDR1 and CDR2 (germline): LNHDA, SQIVND (reference sequence). The CDR3 spans 15 residues. Trimming cost V 3 bases and J 4 bases; bases outside gene matches: 8. Profiling relied on immunoSEQ multiplex PCR, and the TCRdb table lists in-frame clones only, not all of them. In the table there are roughly 2 million clones, 85% to 95% of which are singletons. The sequence was obtained from a man between 18 and 35 years old in good health. The sequencing input was naive CD4+ T cells sorted from blood. Subset specified: CD45RA+ positively selected. V and J are TRBV19 and TRBJ2-5; the match to TRBD1 covers 7 bases. The CDR3 bases are TGTGCCAGTAGTATCCAGGGGGTCCTCGGAGAGACCCAGTACTTC. Amino acids: CASSIQGVLGETQYF.